Listed here are 20 T cell receptor beta chains from one sample, sequenced in a study of shared clonotypes between healthy human individuals. The table came from immunoSEQ multiplex PCR; TCRdb's copy has only in-frame clones and leaves some out. This sample has 2 million to 2.5 million clones, with 93% found just once. The specimen was naive CD4+ T cells from PBMCs. Stated subset: CD45RA+ positively selected. These receptor sequences come from a man aged 18 to 29 in good health. Some clones in this sample may be carry-over from other donors' samples.

V usage is TRBV30 and J usage is TRBJ1-5; D not resolved. This CDR3 has 12 residues. V gave up 2 bases and J gave up 3 bases, with 5 bases separating them. Germline V lookup: CDR1 GTSNPN, CDR2 SVGIG (reference sequence). The CDR3 loop is CAWSPPNQPQHF. CDR3 coding DNA: TGTGCCTGGAGTCCTCCCAATCAGCCCCAGCATTTT. The whole variable domain, filled in from reference TRBV30 and TRBJ1-5, reads SQTIHQWPATLVQPVGSPLSLECTVEGTSNPNLYWYRQAAGRGLQLLFYSVGIGQISSEVPQNLSASRPQDRQFILSSKKLLLSDSGFYLCAWSPPNQPQHFGDGTRLSIL.

CDR3 nucleotide sequence: TGTGCCAGCAGTTTGGAGGGACACATCAAAAAACTGTTTTTT. This codes for CASSLEGHIKKLFF. The gene calls are TRBV27 and TRBJ1-4, with D perhaps TRBD1 (6 bases). The V gene lost 3 bases and the J gene lost 9 bases, with 14 bases spanning the gap. Germline CDR1 is MNHEY and CDR2 is SMNVEV (reference sequence). This CDR3 spans 14 amino acids.

J is TRBJ2-3 and V is TRBV5-1; the match to TRBD1 covers 9 bases. V shed 1 base, J shed 3 bases, and the junction held 6 bases outside the gene matches. The length of the CDR3 is 16 residues. CDR1 and CDR2 from the germline V gene are SGHRS and YFSETQ. For the CDR3, the DNA is TGCGCCAGCAGCTTGATCGGGACAGGGTTAACAGATACGCAGTATTTT. It codes for CASSLIGTGLTDTQYF.

The J gene is TRBJ2-1, the V gene TRBV5-6; 9 bases are a match to TRBD1. From germline, CDR1 is SGHDT and CDR2 YYEEEE. CDR3 length: 16 amino acids. The ends lost 5 bases at V and 6 bases at J; junction bases unmatched: 12. The CDR3 DNA reads as TGTGCCAGCAGTTTTTACCGGGACAGGGCACGCAATGAGCAGTTCTTC. Translation gives CASSFYRDRARNEQFF. Drawing the rest from reference TRBV5-6 and TRBJ2-1, the complete variable domain is DAGVTQSPTHLIKTRGQQVTLRCSPKSGHDTVSWYQQALGQGPQFIFQYYEEEERQRGNFPDRFSGHQFPNYSSELNVNALLLGDSALYLCASSFYRDRARNEQFFGPGTRLTVL.

This clone was found once. The rearrangement uses TRBV4-2 and TRBJ2-1; D possibly corresponds to TRBD2 (5 bases). CDR3 length: 16 amino acids. Deletions cut 2 bases from V and 4 bases from J, with 15 bases between. The germline CDR1 and CDR2 sequences are LGHNA and YNFKEQ. This CDR3 reads CASSQPDYIPYNEQFF. The CDR3 coding sequence is TGTGCCAGCAGCCAACCTGACTACATACCTTACAATGAGCAGTTCTTC.

This chain uses TRBV5-6 with TRBJ1-3; D not certain. The germline V and J ends were trimmed by 4 bases and 8 bases, with 13 bases remaining between them. CDR3 size: 13 residues. Germline CDR1 and CDR2: SGHDT and YYEEEE. The DNA of the CDR3 is TGTGCCAGCAGCGGAGTTGGTCTGGACACCATATATTTT. Amino acid sequence: CASSGVGLDTIYF.

The CDR3 region is CSVSRGFAYNEQFF. The CDR3 coding sequence is TGCAGCGTGAGCAGGGGGTTCGCCTACAATGAGCAGTTCTTC. This chain joins TRBV29-1 and TRBJ2-1, with 7 bases identical to TRBD1. CDR3 length equals 14 residues. CDR1 is SQVTM, CDR2 ANQGSEA, per germline. V lost 6 bases to trimming and J lost 2 bases; unmatched junction nucleotides: 7.

As DNA, the CDR3 is TGTGCCAGTAGATACGAGGGGGCAGAGACCCAGTACTTC. Residues: CASRYEGAETQYF. The chain joins TRBV2 to TRBJ2-5, with 7 bases aligning to TRBD1. CDR1 is SNHLY, CDR2 FYNNEI, per germline. The CDR3 is made up of 13 amino acids. V dropped 9 bases and J dropped 4; count of bases not matched to a gene: 8.

The rearrangement uses TRBV2 and TRBJ1-5; D unclear. The CDR3 covers 14 residues. Between the trimmed V and J ends, which lost 6 bases and 1 base, there was a span of 10 bases. CDR1 is SNHLY, CDR2 FYNNEI, per germline. CDR3 amino acids: CASREETSNQPQHF. The CDR3 DNA is TGTGCCAGCAGAGAGGAGACAAGCAATCAGCCCCAGCATTTT. Based on the CDR3 plus reference TRBV2 and TRBJ1-5, the full variable domain is EPEVTQTPSHQVTQMGQEVILRCVPISNHLYFYWYRQILGQKVEFLVSFYNNEISEKSEIFDDQFSVERPDGSNFTLKIRSTKLEDSAMYFCASREETSNQPQHFGDGTRLSIL.

This chain uses TRBV6-1 with TRBJ2-2; D is tentatively TRBD1 or TRBD2 (7 bases each). The CDR3 sequence is 14 residues long. In germline, CDR1 is MNHNS, CDR2 SASEGT. V was pared by 7 bases and J by 4 bases, with 13 bases between. The CDR3, as DNA: TGTGCCAGCACCAGGGGGAGGGGCACCGGGGAGCTGTTTTTT. Translation: CASTRGRGTGELFF.

The chain recombines TRBV5-1 with TRBJ2-3; D gene unclear. CDR1 is SGHRS, CDR2 YFSETQ, per germline. The V end was cut by 4 bases, the J end by 3 bases, with 6 bases between. The CDR3 sequence is 12 residues long. The DNA of the CDR3 is TGCGCCAGCAGCATCCAAACAGATACGCAGTATTTT. Protein product: CASSIQTDTQYF.

The genes are TRBV5-1 and TRBJ2-7, with 10 bases aligning to TRBD2. The CDR3 length is 16 residues. The trim removed 3 bases at V and 4 bases at J, leaving 10 bases unmatched. Germline V gives CDR1 SGHRS, CDR2 YFSETQ. The DNA of the CDR3 is TGCGCCAGCAGCTCCAATATAGCGGGAGGAGGTTACGAGCAGTACTTC. It encodes CASSSNIAGGGYEQYF.

The CDR3 loop reads CASSPVRRAGDTQYF. The CDR3 region has the DNA TGCGCCAGCAGCCCAGTCCGCAGGGCAGGGGATACGCAGTATTTT. The chain joins TRBV4-1 to TRBJ2-3; D is possibly TRBD1 (5 bases). With 4 bases removed from V and 6 bases from J, the gap between germline ends came to 17 bases. Germline V CDR1 and CDR2: MGHRA, YSYEKL. The CDR3 sequence is 15 residues long.

As concerns this clone: Other DNA sequences within the sample encode an identical CDR3. V and J are TRBV28 and TRBJ2-7, with 7 bases fitting TRBD1. CDR1 and CDR2 (germline): MDHEN, SYDVKM. This CDR3 contains 14 residues. Trimming at V came to 6 bases and at J to 3 bases, leaving 8 bases not matched to a gene. CDR3 in DNA: TGTGCCAGCAGCCTGACAGGGCCGGTCTACGAGCAGTACTTC. Translating gives CASSLTGPVYEQYF.

The chain is built from TRBV11-3 and TRBJ2-7, with 11 bases that match TRBD2. In germline, CDR1 is SGHNT, CDR2 YENEEA. This CDR3 region has 15 residues. Trimming at V came to 5 bases and at J to 3 bases, leaving 6 bases not matched to a gene. CDR3 in DNA: TGTGCCAGCAGCGCGTCCGGGACTAGCGGCTACGAGCAGTACTTC. This sequence encodes CASSASGTSGYEQYF. Full variable domain (outside the CDR3, taken from reference TRBV11-3 and TRBJ2-7): EAGVVQSPRYKIIEKKQPVAFWCNPISGHNTLYWYLQNLGQGPELLIRYENEEAVDDSQLPKDRFSAERLKGVDSTLKIQPAELGDSAVYLCASSASGTSGYEQYFGPGTRLTVT.

Concerning this clone itself: Other DNA sequences within the sample encode an identical CDR3. The chain has TRBV7-8 and TRBJ2-1; D perhaps matches TRBD2 (6 bases). V dropped 1 base and J dropped 0 bases, with 7 bases sitting between them. Germline loops: CDR1 SGHVS, CDR2 FQNEAQ. This CDR3 has 15 amino acids. The CDR3: CASSLDGSSYNEQFF. DNA of the CDR3: TGTGCCAGCAGCTTAGACGGGAGCTCCTACAATGAGCAGTTCTTC.

The genes are TRBV19 and TRBJ1-4; unclear D gene. Per the germline V gene, CDR1 is LNHDA and CDR2 is SQIVND (reference sequence). The CDR3 has 15 amino acids. Between the trimmed V and J ends, which lost 2 bases and 7 bases, there was a span of 14 bases. The CDR3 nucleotides are TGTGCCAGTAGTATACTATTCGGAGGGCCTGAAAAACTGTTTTTT. Protein product: CASSILFGGPEKLFF.

This clone has more than one count but fewer than ten. The chain combines TRBV10-3 with TRBJ2-7; maybe TRBD2 (5 bases). Germline V gene sequence: CDR1 ENHRY, CDR2 SYGVKD. V lost 2 bases and J lost 0, with 11 bases in between. The CDR3 is 15 amino acids. CDR3 residues: CAISELERYSYEQYF. The CDR3, as DNA: TGTGCCATCAGTGAGCTCGAGCGGTACTCCTACGAGCAGTACTTC.

CDR3 sequence: CASSLTKADDEQYF. Written as DNA, the CDR3 is TGTGCCAGCAGCTTAACTAAGGCGGATGACGAGCAGTACTTC. The rearrangement uses TRBV5-4 and TRBJ2-7; no clear D. V was trimmed by 2 bases and J by 5 bases, leaving 14 bases between them. Germline CDR1 is SGHNT and CDR2 is YYREEE (reference sequence). CDR3 length: 14 residues.

V and J are TRBV30 and TRBJ1-4; D is possibly TRBD1 (5 bases). Trimming stripped 2 bases from V and 3 bases from J, with 13 bases between. CDR1 GTSNPN and CDR2 SVGIG come from the germline V gene (reference sequence). The CDR3 is 15 residues long. The CDR3 here is CAWSQGIQSNEKLFF. The CDR3 nucleotides read TGTGCCTGGAGTCAGGGAATTCAGTCTAATGAAAAACTGTTTTTT.